These 26 T cell receptor beta chains originate from one sample sequenced in a study of chemoradiotherapy in HPV16-positive cancers. Clones were read by immunoSEQ multiplex PCR, and TCRdb kept only the in-frame ones, dropping some. Among about 35,000 clones listed, roughly 77% were seen once. Sequencing was performed on blood, taken from a patient who underwent chemoradiotherapy. These receptors all come from a human donor with HPV-associated anogenital cancer.

This chain links TRBV19 with TRBJ1-2; TRBD1 might be the D (5 bases). The CDR3 has 12 amino acids. CDR1 is LNHDA, CDR2 SQIVND, per germline (reference sequence). Trimming pared 7 bases from V and 8 bases from J, leaving 14 bases between. In nucleotides, the CDR3 is TGTGCCAGTAACGATCGGGGGTGGGGCTACACCTTC. It yields the protein CASNDRGWGYTF. Full variable domain (rest looked up from reference TRBV19 and TRBJ1-2): DGGITQSPKYLFRKEGQNVTLSCEQNLNHDAMYWYRQDPGQGLRLIYYSQIVNDFQKGDIAEGYSVSREKKESFPLTVTSAQKNPTAFYLCASNDRGWGYTFGSGTRLTVV.

This chain connects TRBV27 to TRBJ1-4; 9 bases align to TRBD1. Losses at the gene ends were 6 bases for V and 8 bases for J; bases not matched to a gene: 7. Germline V CDR1 and CDR2: MNHEY, SMNVEV (reference sequence). There are 14 residues in the CDR3. CDR3 DNA: TGTGCCAGCAGAAGGGACAGGGTTGGCGAAAAACTGTTTTTT. Residues: CASRRDRVGEKLFF.

The chain joins TRBV18 to TRBJ2-1; D not resolved. V was trimmed by 3 bases and J by 8 bases, leaving 5 bases between them. The CDR3 is made up of 11 amino acids. CDR1 is KGHSH, CDR2 LQKENI, per germline. The CDR3 DNA sequence: TGTGCCAGCTCACCGGCGCATGAGCAGTTCTTC. Translating gives CASSPAHEQFF.

V and J are TRBV6-5 and TRBJ1-5; TRBD1 is a possible D gene (6 bases). CDR1 is MNHEY and CDR2 is SVGAGI in the germline V gene. Trimming removed 0 bases at V and 4 bases at J, with 10 bases between. The CDR3 spans 15 residues. The CDR3 loop is CASSYSGTPNQPQHF. DNA for the CDR3: TGTGCCAGCAGTTACTCCGGGACACCTAATCAGCCCCAGCATTTT.

The chain has TRBV6-5 and TRBJ2-5, with unresolved D. The germline CDR1 and CDR2 sequences are MNHEY and SVGAGI. V gave up 3 bases and J gave up 1 base, with 9 bases separating them. CDR3 length equals 14 residues. The CDR3 DNA reads as TGTGCCAGCAGTTATCGGAGACCCCAAGAGACCCAGTACTTC. It codes for CASSYRRPQETQYF.

V usage is TRBV7-9 and J usage is TRBJ2-3; the D is unclear. Germline CDR1 and CDR2: SEHNR and FQNEAQ (reference sequence). The CDR3 runs to 16 residues. Trimming left V 1 base short and J 2 bases short, with 13 bases between. The CDR3 nucleotides are TGTGCCAGCAGCTTAGTGCACGGAGCCCTCACAGATACGCAGTATTTT. Its translation: CASSLVHGALTDTQYF.

The chain combines TRBV6-1 with TRBJ2-5; the D is unclear. Germline CDR1 is MNHNS and CDR2 is SASEGT. The length of the CDR3 is 13 residues. V lost 2 bases to trimming and J lost 10 bases, with 14 bases between them. This CDR3 reads CASSESPHGIQYF. The CDR3 DNA sequence: TGTGCCAGCAGTGAAAGTCCCCATGGGATCCAGTACTTC.

The chain is built from TRBV11-1 and TRBJ1-1; no firm D call. The CDR3 is 13 residues long. Trimming cost V 3 bases and J 1 base, with 6 bases left between them. Germline V gene data show CDR1 as SGHAT and CDR2 as FQDESV (reference sequence). The CDR3 loop is CASSFSPNTEAFF. Here the CDR3 DNA reads TGTGCCAGCAGCTTTTCCCCGAACACTGAAGCTTTCTTT.

The gene calls are TRBV9 and TRBJ1-3; D is uncertain. V lost 2 bases and J lost 0, with 6 bases in between. The CDR3 has 14 residues. The germline gives CDR1 SGDLS, CDR2 YYNGEE. This CDR3 reads CASSVGDSGNTIYF. As DNA, the CDR3 is TGTGCCAGCAGCGTCGGGGACTCTGGAAACACCATATATTTT.

The chain combines TRBV7-8 with TRBJ1-3, with D possibly matching TRBD1 (6 bases). Germline V gene sequence: CDR1 SGHVS, CDR2 FQNEAQ. The CDR3 loop spans 18 amino acids. V lost 5 bases and J 0 bases, leaving 20 bases between the germline ends. The CDR3 reads CASSRAGARPYSGNTIYF. In DNA form, the CDR3 reads TGTGCCAGCAGCCGAGCGGGGGCCCGACCTTACTCTGGAAACACCATATATTTT.

The CDR3 nucleotides read TGTGCCAGCAGCTTAGGGGGTCGCGGGGGGGCCAATGAGCAGTTCTTC. Amino acid sequence: CASSLGGRGGANEQFF. The chain combines TRBV11-2 with TRBJ2-1; 9 bases are a match to TRBD2. V lost 1 base to trimming and J lost 6 bases; unmatched junction nucleotides: 7. The CDR3 is 16 amino acids. Germline V lookup: CDR1 SGHAT, CDR2 FQNNGV.

This clone came up a few times. This chain connects TRBV27 to TRBJ2-7; 9 nucleotides match TRBD2. The CDR3 runs 15 residues. Germline lookup yields CDR1 MNHEY and CDR2 SMNVEV (reference sequence). V dropped 6 bases and J dropped 0; count of bases not matched to a gene: 6. The DNA for the CDR3 is TGTGCCAGCAGCCCCGGGCGGGGGGGCTCCTACGAGCAGTACTTC. Its translation: CASSPGRGGSYEQYF.

The chain has TRBV11-3 and TRBJ2-3; 8 nucleotides match TRBD2. Germline V gene data show CDR1 as SGHNT and CDR2 as YENEEA. The CDR3 covers 16 residues. V dropped 2 bases and J dropped 0; count of bases not matched to a gene: 4. CDR3 sequence reads: CASSLNLAGSTDTQYF. CDR3 nucleotide sequence: TGTGCCAGCAGCTTAAATCTAGCGGGCAGCACAGATACGCAGTATTTT.

The CDR3 region is CASSPAGLGTEAFF. For the CDR3, the DNA is TGTGCCAGCTCACCCGCCGGGCTGGGCACTGAAGCTTTCTTT. This sequence joins TRBV18 and TRBJ1-1; D uncertain. CDR1 and CDR2 from the germline V gene are KGHSH and LQKENI. The CDR3 covers 14 residues. Trimming cost V 3 bases and J 4 bases, with 12 bases left between them.

Here the CDR3 DNA reads TGTGCCAGCAGACAGAAGGGGTCAAACACCATATATTTT. Translating it yields CASRQKGSNTIYF. The gene calls are TRBV6-5 and TRBJ1-3; tentatively, D is TRBD1 (5 bases). Germline CDR1 reads MNHEY; CDR2 reads SVGAGI. The V and J ends lost 6 bases and 6 bases respectively, with 12 bases between them. The CDR3 is 13 amino acids.

V usage is TRBV25-1 and J usage is TRBJ2-3; no clear D. The CDR3 consists of 14 residues. The germline V gene encodes CDR1 MGHDK and CDR2 SYGVNS. V was shortened by 3 bases and J by 1 base, with 8 bases between the two germline ends. The CDR3 DNA follows: TGTGCCAGCAGTGAGATCTCCCGCACAGATACGCAGTATTTT. Protein product: CASSEISRTDTQYF. The whole variable domain, filled in from reference TRBV25-1 and TRBJ2-3, reads EADIYQTPRYLVIGTGKKITLECSQTMGHDKMYWYQQDPGMELHLIHYSYGVNSTEKGDLSSESTVSRIRTEHFPLTLESARPSHTSQYLCASSEISRTDTQYFGPGTRLTVL.

J is TRBJ2-2 and V is TRBV11-2; 12 bases map to TRBD1. Germline CDR1 SGHAT, CDR2 FQNNGV. The CDR3 extends over 16 amino acids. V gave up 5 bases and J gave up 4 bases; unmatched junction bases: 5. CDR3 coding DNA: TGTGCCAGCAGCCGGGGACAGGGGGCGAGCACCGGGGAGCTGTTTTTT. This codes for CASSRGQGASTGELFF.

The chain recombines TRBV5-6 with TRBJ1-1; 7 bases align to TRBD1. Germline loops: CDR1 SGHDT, CDR2 YYEEEE. The CDR3 extends over 16 amino acids. V trimming: 3 bases; J trimming: 3 bases; junction bases outside the gene matches: 11. CDR3 nucleotides: TGTGCCAGCAGCTCCTACCAGACAGGGCCATACACTGAAGCTTTCTTT. It encodes CASSSYQTGPYTEAFF. Based on the CDR3 plus reference TRBV5-6 and TRBJ1-1, the full variable domain is DAGVTQSPTHLIKTRGQQVTLRCSPKSGHDTVSWYQQALGQGPQFIFQYYEEEERQRGNFPDRFSGHQFPNYSSELNVNALLLGDSALYLCASSSYQTGPYTEAFFGQGTRLTVV.

J is TRBJ2-1 and V is TRBV10-3; 10 bases line up with TRBD1. Germline-derived CDR1 and CDR2 are ENHRY and SYGVKD. The length of the CDR3 is 14 residues. V shed 6 bases, J shed 4 bases, and the junction held 3 bases outside the gene matches. The CDR3 is CAISGDRGYNEQFF. The CDR3 DNA reads TGTGCCATCAGCGGGGACAGGGGATACAATGAGCAGTTCTTC.

The chain carries TRBV10-3 and TRBJ1-1; TRBD1 is a possible D gene (5 bases). Germline V CDR1 and CDR2: ENHRY, SYGVKD. The CDR3 is 13 amino acids. Trimming took 10 bases from V and 1 from J, leaving 13 bases between them. The CDR3, as DNA: TGTGCCACCCACGGACACACGAACACTGAAGCTTTCTTT. It is translated as CATHGHTNTEAFF.

The J gene is TRBJ2-7, the V gene TRBV18; 7 bases are shared with TRBD1. The V segment lost 4 bases and the J segment 3 bases; nucleotides outside the gene matches: 3. CDR1 is KGHSH and CDR2 is LQKENI in the germline V gene. The CDR3 consists of 13 residues. CDR3 nucleotide sequence: TGTGCCAGCTCACAGGGACAGAGCTACGAGCAGTACTTC. Its protein product is CASSQGQSYEQYF.

The table lists this clone with a count of one. The V and J genes are TRBV6-1 and TRBJ2-1; 7 positions match TRBD1. The V gene's germline CDR1 is MNHNS and CDR2 SASEGT. The CDR3 is 14 amino acids. Trimming took 7 bases from V and 2 from J; bases not matched to a gene: 5. CDR3 sequence (DNA): TGTGCCAGCATCCGGGACAGAGCCTACAATGAGCAGTTCTTC. It is translated as CASIRDRAYNEQFF.

The chain links TRBV2 to TRBJ1-2, with TRBD1 matching 7 bases. The CDR3 loop spans 15 amino acids. The J segment lost 4 bases and the V segment lost 4 bases, leaving 9 bases of the junction unmatched. CDR1 is SNHLY, CDR2 FYNNEI, per germline. The CDR3 region is CASSVGGGGVYGYTF. DNA for the CDR3: TGTGCCAGCAGTGTAGGGGGAGGGGGCGTCTATGGCTACACCTTC.

This clone was seen more than once but under ten times. J is TRBJ1-2 and V is TRBV18; D may be TRBD1 (5 bases). The ends were cut back, 0 bases at V and 4 bases at J, with 9 bases in the middle. This CDR3 has 14 amino acids. In germline, CDR1 is KGHSH, CDR2 LQKENI. CDR3 sequence reads: CASSPPGDRYGYTF. The CDR3 DNA sequence: TGTGCCAGCTCACCACCAGGGGACCGCTATGGCTACACCTTC. The full variable domain, in which reference TRBV18 and TRBJ1-2 provide the parts outside the CDR3, is NAGVMQNPRHLVRRRGQEARLRCSPMKGHSHVYWYRQLPEEGLKFMVYLQKENIIDESGMPKERFSAEFPKEGPSILRIQQVVRGDSAAYFCASSPPGDRYGYTFGSGTRLTVV.

J is TRBJ2-3 and V is TRBV7-7; 12 bases are a match to TRBD2. Germline V gene sequence: CDR1 SSHAT, CDR2 FNYEAQ (reference sequence). The CDR3 length is 14 residues. The trim removed 5 bases at V and 6 bases at J, leaving 3 bases unmatched. CDR3: CASSTTSGGDTQYF. In nucleotides, the CDR3 is TGTGCCAGCAGCACGACTAGCGGGGGTGATACGCAGTATTTT.

This rearrangement joins TRBV6-6 to TRBJ2-2; D ambiguous. The CDR3 spans 13 residues. The ends were cut back, 3 bases at V and 6 bases at J, with 8 bases in the middle. CDR1 and CDR2 from the germline V gene are MNHNY and SVGAGI (reference sequence). The CDR3 DNA reads as TGTGCCAGCAGTTATGCTTCAGCCGGGGAGCTGTTTTTT. It specifies CASSYASAGELFF.